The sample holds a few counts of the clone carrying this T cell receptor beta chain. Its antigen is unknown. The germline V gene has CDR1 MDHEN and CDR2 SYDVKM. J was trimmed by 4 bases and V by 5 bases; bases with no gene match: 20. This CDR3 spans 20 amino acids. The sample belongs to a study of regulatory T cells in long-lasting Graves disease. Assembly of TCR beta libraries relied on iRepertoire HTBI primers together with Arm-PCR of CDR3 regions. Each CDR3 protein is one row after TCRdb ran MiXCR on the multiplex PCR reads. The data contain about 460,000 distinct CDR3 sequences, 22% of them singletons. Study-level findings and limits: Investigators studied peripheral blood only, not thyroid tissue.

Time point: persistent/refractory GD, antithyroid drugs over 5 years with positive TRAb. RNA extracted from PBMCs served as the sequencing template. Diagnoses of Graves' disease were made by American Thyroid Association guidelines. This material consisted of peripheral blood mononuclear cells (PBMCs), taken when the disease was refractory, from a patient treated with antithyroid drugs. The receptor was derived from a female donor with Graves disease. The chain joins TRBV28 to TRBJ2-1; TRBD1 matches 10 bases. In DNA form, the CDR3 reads TGTGCCAGCAGTCCCGCCGGGACAGGGGTCCCCATAGCGTATTACAATGAGCAGTTCTTC. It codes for CASSPAGTGVPIAYYNEQFF.